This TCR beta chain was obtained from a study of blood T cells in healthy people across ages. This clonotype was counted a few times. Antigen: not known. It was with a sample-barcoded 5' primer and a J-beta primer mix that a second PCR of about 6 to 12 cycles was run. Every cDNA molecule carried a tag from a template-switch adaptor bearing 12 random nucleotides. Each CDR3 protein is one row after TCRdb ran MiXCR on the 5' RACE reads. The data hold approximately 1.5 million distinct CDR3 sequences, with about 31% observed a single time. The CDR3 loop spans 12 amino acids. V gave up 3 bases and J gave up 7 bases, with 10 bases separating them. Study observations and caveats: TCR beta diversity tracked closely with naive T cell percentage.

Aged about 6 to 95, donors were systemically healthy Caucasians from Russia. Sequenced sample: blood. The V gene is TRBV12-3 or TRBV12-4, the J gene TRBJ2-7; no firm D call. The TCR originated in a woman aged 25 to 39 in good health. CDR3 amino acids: CASSFGEREQYF. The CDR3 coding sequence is TGTGCCAGCAGTTTCGGCGAAAGGGAGCAGTACTTC.